This T cell receptor beta chain was sequenced for a study of T-cell memory formation after mild COVID-19. Looking at the study overall: Largely, TCR clusters stayed within a single donor. Study-wide findings and caveats: CD4+ contracting clones were found mainly in CM and EM, and CD8+ ones in EMRA.

Concerning this clonotype itself: Its matching antigen is unknown.

This CDR3 has 12 residues. The ends were cut back, 4 bases at V and 12 bases at J, with 13 bases in the middle. In TCRdb, the 5' RACE reads were re-called with MiXCR into one record per CDR3 protein. This table has 550,000 to 600,000 distinct CDR3 sequences, around 15% appearing once. Sequencing was done on a sample of PBMCs or a T cell subset sorted from them (not recorded which). V usage is TRBV12-3 or TRBV12-4 and J usage is TRBJ2-1; perhaps TRBD2 as D (6 bases). The receptor comes from an adult woman who had mild COVID-19 (a few samples of this study predate the infection). Cell type and time point are not known. The CDR3 DNA is TGTGCCAGCAGTTCGGGGGTCGCCTTGCAGTTCTTC. This gives the protein CASSSGVALQFF.